What follows are 9 T cell receptor beta chains derived from one specimen sequenced in a study of neoadjuvant anti-PD-1 for oral cavity cancer. Here immunoSEQ multiplex PCR was the method, and the copy in TCRdb shows in-frame clones only, minus some. The sample gives just over 65,000 clones, around 84% of which show up once; 3% to 3.5% is in the top ten. Stated time point: after neoadjuvant nivolumab, at surgical resection. Source: PBMCs, taken after nivolumab (anti-PD-1) treatment. Every receptor here comes from a person between 35 and 79 years old with oral cavity squamous cell carcinoma.

The chain combines TRBV27 with TRBJ2-2; no definite D call. Trimming removed 10 bases from V and 2 bases from J, with 17 bases in between. Germline V CDR1 and CDR2: MNHEY, SMNVEV (reference sequence). CDR3 length: 15 amino acids. The CDR3 is CAIRTGPLNTGELFF. CDR3 bases: TGTGCCATCAGAACCGGGCCCCTAAACACCGGGGAGCTGTTTTTT.

The chain carries TRBV5-5 and TRBJ1-5; 11 bases fit TRBD1. V lost 2 bases to trimming and J lost 1 base; unmatched junction nucleotides: 5. This CDR3 is 17 amino acids long. Germline CDR1 reads SGHKS; CDR2 reads YYEKEE (reference sequence). The CDR3 loop is CASSFGTGGRSNQPQHF. CDR3 sequence (DNA): TGTGCCAGCAGCTTTGGGACAGGGGGAAGGAGCAATCAGCCCCAGCATTTT.

The chain is built from TRBV10-3 and TRBJ1-5; the D is unclear. The CDR3 spans 15 residues. V was pared by 0 bases and J by 0 bases, with 6 bases between. Germline assignment: CDR1 ENHRY and CDR2 SYGVKD. For the CDR3, the DNA is TGTGCCATCAGTGAGTCTACTGTTAGCAATCAGCCCCAGCATTTT. Its translation: CAISESTVSNQPQHF.

The rearrangement joins TRBV27 to TRBJ1-3; 10 bases line up with TRBD1. Trimming took 5 bases from V and 3 from J; bases not matched to a gene: 4. The CDR3 sequence is 15 residues long. Germline CDR1 reads MNHEY; CDR2 reads SMNVEV (reference sequence). CDR3 coding DNA: TGTGCCAGCAGTGTGACAGGGGGCTTTGGAAACACCATATATTTT. Its protein product is CASSVTGGFGNTIYF.

The rearrangement links TRBV2 to TRBJ1-3; the D is unclear. The V gene lost 5 bases and the J gene lost 0 bases, with 5 bases spanning the gap. Germline V gives CDR1 SNHLY, CDR2 FYNNEI. CDR3 length: 13 amino acids. In DNA form, the CDR3 reads TGTGCCAGCAGTATGGGCTCTGGAAACACCATATATTTT. Amino acids: CASSMGSGNTIYF.

The table lists this clone with a count of one. A junction boundary mismatches the germline segment, possibly from a read error. V gene TRBV5-3 combines with J gene TRBJ2-7; TRBD1 agrees at 9 bases. TRBV5-3 is noted as an ORF with a role that remains uncertain. This CDR3 region has 13 residues. CDR3: CARSPGQGVNTNF. The CDR3 DNA sequence: TGTGCCAGAAGCCCGGGACAGGGTGTAAACACGAACTTC.

This clone turned up a few times. The chain combines TRBV2 with TRBJ1-1; TRBD1 agrees at 9 bases. Germline lookup yields CDR1 SNHLY and CDR2 FYNNEI. J was trimmed by 4 bases and V by 6 bases; bases with no gene match: 9. The CDR3 extends over 15 amino acids. The CDR3 DNA sequence: TGTGCCAGCAGCGGGACCGGGACAGGGTCCACTGAAGCTTTCTTT. Its translation: CASSGTGTGSTEAFF.

The chain uses TRBV15 and TRBJ1-5; D is unresolved. Per the germline V gene, CDR1 is LNHNV and CDR2 is YYDKDF (reference sequence). This CDR3 spans 16 amino acids. Trimming took off 3 bases at V and 2 bases at J, with 14 bases between the two ends. The CDR3 region is CATSSELGYGNQPQHF. The CDR3 DNA follows: TGTGCCACCAGCAGTGAGTTGGGATACGGCAATCAGCCCCAGCATTTT.

CDR3 protein: CASSGENGYNEQFF. In DNA form, the CDR3 reads TGCGCCAGCAGCGGGGAGAACGGCTACAATGAGCAGTTCTTC. V usage is TRBV5-1 and J usage is TRBJ2-1; a possible D gene is TRBD2 (5 bases). CDR3 length: 14 amino acids. Germline lookup yields CDR1 SGHRS and CDR2 YFSETQ. V dropped 4 bases and J dropped 3 bases, with 11 bases sitting between them.